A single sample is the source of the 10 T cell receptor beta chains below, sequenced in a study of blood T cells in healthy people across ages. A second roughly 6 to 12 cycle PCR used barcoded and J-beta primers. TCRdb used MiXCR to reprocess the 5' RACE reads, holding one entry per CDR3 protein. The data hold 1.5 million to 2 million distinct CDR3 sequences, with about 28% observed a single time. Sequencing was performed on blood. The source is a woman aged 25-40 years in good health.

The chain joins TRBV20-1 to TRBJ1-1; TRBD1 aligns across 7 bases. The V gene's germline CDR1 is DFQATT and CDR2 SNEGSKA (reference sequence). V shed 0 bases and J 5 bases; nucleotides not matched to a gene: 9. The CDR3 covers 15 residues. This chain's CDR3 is CSARDTGAPRTEAFF. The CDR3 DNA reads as TGCAGTGCTAGAGACACAGGGGCCCCGAGAACTGAAGCTTTCTTT.

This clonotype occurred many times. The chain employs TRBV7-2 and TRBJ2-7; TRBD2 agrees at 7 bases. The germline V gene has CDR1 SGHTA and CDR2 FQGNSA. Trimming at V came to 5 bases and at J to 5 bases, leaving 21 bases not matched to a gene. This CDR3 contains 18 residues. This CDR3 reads CASSRVAGAGVRTNEQYF. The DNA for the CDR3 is TGTGCCAGCAGCCGAGTGGCCGGGGCGGGAGTTAGGACCAACGAGCAGTACTTC.

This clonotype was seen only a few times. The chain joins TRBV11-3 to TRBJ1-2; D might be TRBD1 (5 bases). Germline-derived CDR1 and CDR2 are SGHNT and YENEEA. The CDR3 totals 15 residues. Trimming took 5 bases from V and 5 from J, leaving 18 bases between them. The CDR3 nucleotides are TGTGCCAGCAGCAACTCCGGGACGGAGTTTTATGGCTACACCTTC. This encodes CASSNSGTEFYGYTF.

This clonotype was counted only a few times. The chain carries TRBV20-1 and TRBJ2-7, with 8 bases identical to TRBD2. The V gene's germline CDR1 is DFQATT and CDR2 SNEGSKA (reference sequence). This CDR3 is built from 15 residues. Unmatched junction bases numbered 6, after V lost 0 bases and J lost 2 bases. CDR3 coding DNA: TGCAGTGCTAGAGATCCAAACGGGAGGGCCTACGAGCAGTACTTC. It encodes CSARDPNGRAYEQYF.

CDR3 nucleotide sequence: TGCGCCAGCAGCCAAAATCTGGACGGGGGGTACAATGAGCAGTTCTTC. Its translation is CASSQNLDGGYNEQFF. The genes are TRBV4-1 and TRBJ2-1, with 7 nucleotides matching TRBD2. The ends lost 2 bases at V and 4 bases at J; junction bases unmatched: 8. The CDR3 totals 16 residues. The germline V gene encodes CDR1 MGHRA and CDR2 YSYEKL.

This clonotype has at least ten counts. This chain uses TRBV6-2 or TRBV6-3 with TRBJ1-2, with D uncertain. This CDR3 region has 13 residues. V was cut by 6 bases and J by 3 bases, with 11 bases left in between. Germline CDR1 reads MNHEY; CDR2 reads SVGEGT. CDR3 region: CASRATTDYGYTF. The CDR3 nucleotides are TGTGCCAGCAGGGCCACAACAGACTATGGCTACACCTTC.

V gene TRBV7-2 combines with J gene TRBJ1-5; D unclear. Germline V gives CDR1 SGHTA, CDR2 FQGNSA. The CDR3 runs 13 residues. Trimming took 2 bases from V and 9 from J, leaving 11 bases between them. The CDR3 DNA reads TGTGCCAGCAGCTTACAGGAGAGGTGGCCCCAGCATTTT. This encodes CASSLQERWPQHF.

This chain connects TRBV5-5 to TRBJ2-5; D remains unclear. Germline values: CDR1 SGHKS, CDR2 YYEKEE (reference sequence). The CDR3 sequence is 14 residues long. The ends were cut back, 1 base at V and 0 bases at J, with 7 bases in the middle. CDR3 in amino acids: CASSLWGNQETQYF. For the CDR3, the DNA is TGTGCCAGCAGCTTGTGGGGTAACCAAGAGACCCAGTACTTC.

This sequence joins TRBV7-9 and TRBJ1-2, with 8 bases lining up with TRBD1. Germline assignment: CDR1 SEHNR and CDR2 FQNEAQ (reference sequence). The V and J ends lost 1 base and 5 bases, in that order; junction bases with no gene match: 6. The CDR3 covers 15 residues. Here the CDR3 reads CASSLVPDRAYGYTF. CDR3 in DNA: TGTGCCAGCAGCTTAGTCCCGGACAGGGCTTATGGCTACACCTTC.

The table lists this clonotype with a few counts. DNA of the CDR3: TGTGCCAGCAGTGAAAGGGCAGTTTCCTACAATGAGCAGTTCTTC. It yields the protein CASSERAVSYNEQFF. The rearrangement links TRBV2 to TRBJ2-1, with unresolved D. The CDR3 has 15 residues. Germline CDR1 reads SNHLY; CDR2 reads FYNNEI. V was trimmed by 2 bases and J by 1 base, leaving 9 bases between them.